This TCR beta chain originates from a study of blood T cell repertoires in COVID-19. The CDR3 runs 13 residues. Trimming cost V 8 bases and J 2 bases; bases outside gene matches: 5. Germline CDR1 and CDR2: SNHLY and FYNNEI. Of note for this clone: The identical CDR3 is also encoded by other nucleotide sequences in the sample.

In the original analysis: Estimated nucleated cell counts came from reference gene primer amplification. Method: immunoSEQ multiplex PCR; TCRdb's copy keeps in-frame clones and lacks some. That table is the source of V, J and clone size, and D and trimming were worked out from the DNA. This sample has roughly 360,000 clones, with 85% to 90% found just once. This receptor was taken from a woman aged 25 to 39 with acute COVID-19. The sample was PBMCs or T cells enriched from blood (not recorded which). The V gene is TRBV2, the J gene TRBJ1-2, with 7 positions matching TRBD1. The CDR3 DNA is TGTGCCAGCCGGCCGGGACAGAACTATGGCTACACCTTC. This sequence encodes CASRPGQNYGYTF. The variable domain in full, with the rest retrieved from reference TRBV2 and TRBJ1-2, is EPEVTQTPSHQVTQMGQEVILRCVPISNHLYFYWYRQILGQKVEFLVSFYNNEISEKSEIFDDQFSVERPDGSNFTLKIRSTKLEDSAMYFCASRPGQNYGYTFGSGTRLTVV.